This TCR beta chain was observed in a study of T cells after somatic rescue of genetic block. CDR1 and CDR2 from the germline V gene are SGHRS and YFSETQ. Losses at the gene ends were 3 bases for V and 2 bases for J; bases not matched to a gene: 7. The CDR3 runs 16 residues. Using immunoSEQ multiplex PCR, the repertoire was profiled, and TCRdb retains in-frame clones only, with some absent. The sample comprises 70,000 or so clones, around 90% of which are singletons, and 2.9% rests with the top ten. This TCR derives from a man aged 35 to 55. J is TRBJ1-4 and V is TRBV5-1; 7 positions match TRBD1. Material for sequencing was peripheral blood mononuclear cells (PBMCs). The CDR3 loop reads CASSSRQGGTNEKLFF. The CDR3 DNA reads as TGCGCCAGCAGCTCGCGACAGGGTGGGACTAATGAAAAACTGTTTTTT. The complete variable domain, with remaining parts taken from reference TRBV5-1 and TRBJ1-4, reads KAGVTQTPRYLIKTRGQQVTLSCSPISGHRSVSWYQQTPGQGLQFLFEYFSETQRNKGNFPGRFSGRQFSNSRSEMNVSTLELGDSALYLCASSSRQGGTNEKLFFGSGTQLSVL.